A selection of T cell receptor beta chains follows, all from one sample in a study of blood T cell repertoires in COVID-19. Measured with immunoSEQ multiplex PCR; TCRdb has only the in-frame clones, and not every one. The repertoire holds 95,000 to 150,000 clones, with around four fifths as singletons. Sequencing was done on a sample of peripheral blood. The receptors come from an elderly man with active or convalescent COVID-19. Both conserved end residues are part of each CDR3. Fields, in order: D gene, clone size, V gene, J gene, CDR3 protein, CDR3 DNA. A D gene is named only where the DNA matches it firmly. Size tells how often a clone was seen (once, few, many) or the class of an expanded clone, and some rows leave it out.

TRBD2,NA,TRBV6-6,TRBJ2-7,CATGLAGGNEQYF,TGTGCCACCGGACTAGCGGGGGGGAACGAGCAGTACTTC
TRBD1,NA,TRBV4-3,TRBJ2-7,CASSQDGQGSYEQYF,TGCGCCAGCAGCCAAGATGGACAGGGCTCCTACGAGCAGTACTTC
NA,few,TRBV27,TRBJ2-2,CASSLAGAGELFF,TGTGCCAGCAGTCTTGCCGGTGCCGGGGAGCTGTTTTTT
TRBD2,NA,TRBV7-6,TRBJ2-7,CASSLVGGGPSEQYF,TGTGCCAGCAGCTTAGTCGGCGGGGGGCCTTCCGAGCAGTACTTC
NA,NA,TRBV19,TRBJ2-7,CASYLSEQYF,TGTGCCAGTTATTTGTCCGAGCAGTACTTC
NA,NA,TRBV7-3,TRBJ1-1,CASSPTGVETEAFF,TGTGCCAGCAGCCCGACCGGGGTGGAGACTGAAGCTTTCTTT
NA,NA,TRBV6-4,TRBJ2-2,CASSDSGGTGELFF,TGTGCCAGCAGTGACTCGGGGGGAACCGGGGAGCTGTTTTTT
TRBD1,NA,TRBV3-1/TRBV3-2,TRBJ1-1,CASSQVLGQGLNTEAFF,TGTGCCAGCAGCCAAGTGTTGGGACAGGGGTTGAACACTGAAGCTTTCTTT
TRBD1,NA,TRBV6-5,TRBJ1-4,CASSYSWARGAEKLFF,TGTGCCAGCAGTTACTCCTGGGCCAGGGGGGCCGAAAAACTGTTTTTT
NA,NA,TRBV4-1,TRBJ1-1,CASSQVLTVNTEAFF,TGCGCCAGCAGCCAAGTTTTAACAGTCAACACTGAAGCTTTCTTT
NA,NA,TRBV5-4,TRBJ2-3,CASSLARAGASTDTQYF,TGTGCCAGCAGCTTGGCTAGGGCGGGGGCTAGCACAGATACGCAGTATTTT
TRBD1,NA,TRBV5-5,TRBJ1-2,CASSLSLNDRVVRYGYTF,TGTGCCAGCAGCTTGAGCCTGAACGACAGGGTCGTCCGCTATGGCTACACCTTC
NA,NA,TRBV18,TRBJ1-2,CASSPRQDGVDGYTF,TGTGCCAGCTCACCAAGACAGGACGGCGTGGATGGCTACACCTTC
TRBD2,NA,TRBV7-8,TRBJ2-7,CASSRVPSGLSSYEQYF,TGTGCCAGCAGCCGAGTCCCTAGCGGGCTTAGCTCCTACGAGCAGTACTTC
NA,NA,TRBV4-1,TRBJ1-1,CASSQAGVNTEAFF,TGCGCCAGCAGCCAAGCAGGGGTGAACACTGAAGCTTTCTTT
NA,NA,TRBV18,TRBJ2-5,CASSPGDQETQYF,TGTGCCAGCTCACCAGGAGATCAAGAGACCCAGTACTTC
TRBD2,NA,TRBV4-2,TRBJ2-3,CASSQNAFMGLGLAVSTDTQYF,TGTGCCAGCAGCCAAAACGCCTTTATGGGACTTGGACTAGCAGTTAGCACAGATACGCAGTATTTT
TRBD1,once,TRBV29-1,TRBJ2-1,CSVDPGQGPYNEQFF,TGCAGCGTTGACCCGGGACAGGGGCCATACAATGAGCAGTTCTTC
TRBD1,NA,TRBV7-9,TRBJ1-2,CASSQTGDGYTF,TGTGCCAGCAGCCAGACAGGGGATGGCTACACCTTC
NA,NA,TRBV6-1,TRBJ2-3,CASSEFRSGGTDTQYF,TGTGCCAGCAGTGAATTTCGGTCCGGGGGCACAGATACGCAGTATTTT
TRBD2,NA,TRBV5-1,TRBJ2-1,CASSTGTSGGEAEQFF,TGCGCCAGCAGCACCGGGACTAGCGGGGGGGAGGCGGAGCAGTTCTTC
NA,NA,TRBV19,TRBJ2-3,CASSMGAVTTDTQYF,TGTGCCAGTAGTATGGGTGCGGTTACCACAGATACGCAGTATTTT
NA,NA,TRBV12-3/TRBV12-4,TRBJ1-3,CASSLDSGNTIYF,TGTGCCAGCAGTTTGGACAGCGGAAACACCATATATTTT
NA,NA,TRBV15,TRBJ2-5,CATMRSGETQYF,TGTGCCACCATGAGAAGTGGAGAGACCCAGTACTTC
NA,NA,TRBV7-3,TRBJ1-6,CASSLTGLYNSPLHF,TGTGCCAGCAGCTTAACGGGGCTCTATAATTCACCCCTCCACTTT
NA,NA,TRBV28,TRBJ2-2,CASNSDRKSTGELFF,TGTGCCAGCAACAGTGACAGGAAGTCCACCGGGGAGCTGTTTTTT
NA,NA,TRBV5-1,TRBJ2-3,CASSWALGRQLSTDTQYF,TGCGCCAGCAGCTGGGCCTTGGGGCGCCAACTAAGCACAGATACGCAGTATTTT
NA,NA,TRBV3-1/TRBV3-2,TRBJ2-3,CASSHGEGEDSTDTQYF,TGTGCCAGCAGCCATGGGGAAGGGGAAGATTCCACAGATACGCAGTATTTT
NA,NA,TRBV3-1/TRBV3-2,TRBJ2-7,CASSRDRYYEQYF,TGTGCCAGCAGCCGAGACAGGTACTACGAGCAGTACTTC
NA,NA,TRBV27,TRBJ2-1,CASSLSSQLVSYNEQFF,TGTGCCAGCAGTTTATCATCGCAGTTGGTCTCCTACAATGAGCAGTTCTTC
NA,once,TRBV6-6,TRBJ1-5,CASSLEGWQPQHF,TGTGCCAGCAGTTTGGAGGGGTGGCAGCCCCAGCATTTT
TRBD1,NA,TRBV30,TRBJ1-4,CALDPQQGAYKKLFF,TGTGCCCTGGATCCCCAACAGGGGGCATATAAAAAACTGTTTTTT
NA,NA,TRBV5-1,TRBJ1-2,CASSPQQAIYGYTF,TGCGCCAGCAGCCCGCAGCAGGCGATCTATGGCTACACCTTC
NA,NA,TRBV9,TRBJ2-2,CASSPLSGELFF,TGTGCCAGCAGCCCTTTGTCCGGGGAGCTGTTTTTT
NA,NA,TRBV6-5,TRBJ2-2,CASSYSPATLTGELFF,TGTGCCAGCAGTTACTCACCCGCTACCCTCACCGGGGAGCTGTTTTTT
NA,NA,TRBV3-1/TRBV3-2,TRBJ1-2,CASSWDTTNYGYTF,TGTGCCAGCAGCTGGGACACAACTAACTATGGCTACACCTTC
NA,NA,TRBV19,TRBJ1-5,CASSTFNQPQHF,TGTGCCAGTAGTACCTTCAATCAGCCCCAGCATTTT
NA,NA,TRBV7-9,TRBJ1-5,CASSSGGWPQHF,TGTGCCAGCAGCTCGGGGGGGTGGCCCCAGCATTTT
NA,NA,TRBV20-1,TRBJ2-7,CSANTGYEQYF,TGCAGTGCGAACACAGGGTACGAGCAGTACTTC
NA,NA,TRBV6-4,TRBJ2-1,CASSVKADYNEQFF,TGTGCCAGCAGTGTTAAAGCCGACTACAATGAGCAGTTCTTC
NA,NA,TRBV5-5,TRBJ1-5,CASSLDGGRGSNQPQHF,TGTGCCAGCAGCTTGGATGGTGGGAGGGGAAGCAATCAGCCCCAGCATTTT
NA,NA,TRBV5-1,TRBJ2-3,CASSLAGGLDTQYF,TGCGCCAGCAGCTTGGCGGGGGGCCTAGATACGCAGTATTTT
NA,NA,TRBV9,TRBJ2-2,CASSVQGYTGELFF,TGTGCCAGCAGCGTCCAGGGATACACCGGGGAGCTGTTTTTT
TRBD1,once,TRBV2,TRBJ1-2,CASSEGRGHGGYTF,TGTGCCAGCAGTGAAGGCAGGGGGCATGGTGGCTACACCTTC
NA,once,TRBV24-1,TRBJ1-5,CATGGSRNQPQHF,TGTGCCACCGGCGGGAGCCGCAATCAGCCCCAGCATTTT